This T cell receptor beta chain was recorded in a study of chemoradiotherapy in HPV16-positive cancers. The study, taken as a whole, reports: Non-HPV-specific T cells did not expand in tumors during treatment, whereas candidate HPV-specific clones and E7-related motifs did. For HPV16-positive patients, expanding HPV-responsive T cells associated with longer recurrence-free survival.

Points on this clone: As yet, its antigen is unknown.

Assay used: immunoSEQ multiplex PCR; TCRdb lists only in-frame clones, some missing. Of approximately 58,000 clones listed, around nine tenths are singletons. Looked up from germline, CDR1 is MGHDK and CDR2 is SYGVNS. This CDR3 is 15 amino acids long. Trimming took 5 bases from V and 2 from J, leaving 12 bases between them. Over chemoradiotherapy, repertoires were sampled more than once. The rearrangement uses TRBV25-1 and TRBJ2-2; the D gene is possibly TRBD1 (6 bases). The sequence was collected from a human donor with HPV-associated anogenital cancer. Sequenced material: blood, taken from a patient who underwent chemoradiotherapy. This chain's CDR3 is CASSRGHDNTGELFF. In DNA form, the CDR3 reads TGTGCCAGCAGTAGGGGACACGACAACACCGGGGAGCTGTTTTTT.